This T cell receptor beta chain was sequenced for a study of somatic mutations in cytotoxic T cells in rheumatoid arthritis. Study context: A subset of V beta antibody-stained T-cell populations was isolated by flow sorting, reaching nearly 100% purity, and this subset included V beta1+ cells that went on to TCRB sequencing.

This CDR3 contains 14 residues. Germline CDR1 is LGHNA and CDR2 is YSLEER. Deletions cut 0 bases from V and 5 bases from J, with 10 bases between. In the original analysis: Patient CD8+ clones above 1% seldom matched published virus-specific TCRB sequences. Assay: immunoSEQ multiplex PCR; the TCRdb copy retains only in-frame clones and omits some. V, J and clone size are those of that table, while D and trimming were read from the DNA. The table lists approximately 30,000 clones, roughly four fifths of them singletons, with just under 8.5% in the top ten. The sample comprised CD8+ T cells sorted from blood. This chain joins TRBV4-3 and TRBJ1-1, with D unresolved. The clonotype originates from an adult with rheumatoid arthritis. CDR3: CASSQDFRETEAFF. CDR3 coding DNA: TGCGCCAGCAGCCAAGATTTTAGGGAAACTGAAGCTTTCTTT.